The 8 T cell receptor beta chains below were found in one sample sequenced in a study of vaccination effects on CD4 cells after COVID-19. No antigens are known for them. Sequencing used immunoSEQ multiplex PCR; TCRdb keeps in-frame clones, though not all of them. Among tens of thousands of clones, around two thirds were seen once, and the ten largest hold 14% to 15%. Culturing for 10 to 11 days preceded CD4+ T cell isolation. All study participants received two doses of BNT162b2 or mRNA-1273 vaccine. Sequenced material: CD4+ T cells from PBMCs cultured without peptide, taken after COVID-19 vaccination. Receptor source: a human donor who received a COVID-19 vaccine.

The V call is TRBV3-1 (or the pseudogene TRBV3-2), the J call TRBJ1-4; tentatively, D is TRBD1 (5 bases). This CDR3 is built from 15 residues. V lost 2 bases and J lost 8, with 15 bases in between. Germline CDR1 LGHDT, CDR2 YNNKEL (reference sequence). Here the CDR3 DNA reads TGTGCCAGCAGCCAACGGGGGTACTCTTCCGAAAAACTGTTTTTT. It codes for CASSQRGYSSEKLFF.

This clone was counted a single time. This chain joins TRBV5-1 and TRBJ2-2; 8 bases map to TRBD2. CDR1 is SGHRS and CDR2 is YFSETQ in the germline V gene. This CDR3 region has 15 residues. V dropped 4 bases and J dropped 5; count of bases not matched to a gene: 7. The CDR3 spells CASSPGGLKTGELFF. The CDR3 nucleotides read TGCGCCAGCAGCCCGGGAGGGCTGAAGACCGGGGAGCTGTTTTTT.

The chain joins TRBV2 to TRBJ1-1, with D unresolved. The V end lost 2 bases, the J end lost 3 bases, and 10 bases lay between the germline ends. From germline, CDR1 is SNHLY and CDR2 FYNNEI. CDR3 length equals 14 residues. In DNA form, the CDR3 reads TGTGCCAGCAGTGAAAGTCGGACCTACACTGAAGCTTTCTTT. Residues: CASSESRTYTEAFF.

V usage is TRBV5-1 and J usage is TRBJ2-7, with 7 bases aligning to TRBD1. Per germline, CDR1 SGHRS and CDR2 YFSETQ. This CDR3 spans 15 amino acids. Unmatched junction bases numbered 6, after V lost 0 bases and J lost 3 bases. The CDR3 region is CASSLAPGQNYEQYF. The CDR3 DNA is TGCGCCAGCAGCTTGGCTCCGGGACAGAACTACGAGCAGTACTTC.

The genes are TRBV28 and TRBJ2-3; 8 nucleotides align to TRBD2. This CDR3 spans 17 amino acids. The V gene's germline CDR1 is MDHEN and CDR2 SYDVKM. V shed 6 bases, J shed 4 bases, and the junction held 15 bases outside the gene matches. As DNA, the CDR3 is TGTGCCAGCAGCTTCTCTGATCCCGGGAGGGGGTCAGATACGCAGTATTTT. As protein: CASSFSDPGRGSDTQYF.

The rearrangement links TRBV5-1 to TRBJ2-3, with D possibly being TRBD2 (6 bases). Trimming pared 4 bases from V and 6 bases from J, leaving 21 bases between. The length of the CDR3 is 16 residues. Germline assignment: CDR1 SGHRS and CDR2 YFSETQ. The CDR3 DNA reads TGCGCCAGCAGCCTGGGCGGGACGGATAAAAGGGATACGCAGTATTTT. Translating it yields CASSLGGTDKRDTQYF.

The chain has TRBV27 and TRBJ1-6; 7 nucleotides match TRBD1. With V trimmed by 2 bases and J by 11 bases, 6 bases remained unmatched. Germline-derived CDR1 and CDR2 are MNHEY and SMNVEV (reference sequence). The CDR3 loop spans 14 amino acids. CDR3 loop: CASSLQGRGTPLHF. The CDR3 DNA reads as TGTGCCAGCAGTTTACAGGGCAGGGGGACACCCCTCCACTTT.

This rearrangement joins TRBV7-2 to TRBJ2-3; D is undetermined. V was pared by 4 bases and J by 3 bases, with 14 bases between. Germline CDR1 SGHTA, CDR2 FQGNSA. The length of the CDR3 is 15 residues. CDR3 in amino acids: CASSSTPHGTDTQYF. The CDR3 DNA follows: TGTGCCAGCAGCTCAACCCCGCACGGTACAGATACGCAGTATTTT. The entire variable domain, with the rest obtained from reference TRBV7-2 and TRBJ2-3, is as follows: GAGVSQSPSNKVTEKGKDVELRCDPISGHTALYWYRQSLGQGLEFLIYFQGNSAPDKSGLPSDRFSAERTGGSVSTLTIQRTQQEDSAVYLCASSSTPHGTDTQYFGPGTRLTVL.